These T cell receptor beta chains were read from a single sample in a study of shared clonotypes between healthy human individuals. Some clones are missing from TCRdb's copy, which holds only in-frame ones; the method was immunoSEQ multiplex PCR. The sample includes some 2 million clones, 85% to 95% of them seen just once. Sequencing input: naive CD4+ T cells sorted from blood. These receptor sequences come from a young man in good health. The CDR3 runs from the conserved cysteine through the conserved F or W. Fields, in order: J gene, V gene, clone size, D gene, CDR3 DNA, CDR3 protein. The D gene is left open where the match is weak. Rows give clone size only sometimes, using once, few, many, or a class for an expanded clone.

J gene: TRBJ1-1
V gene: TRBV6-6
clone size: .
D gene: .
CDR3 DNA: TGTGCCAGCAGTTACTCGTACGGACTCACTGAAGCTTTCTTT
CDR3 protein: CASSYSYGLTEAFF

J gene: TRBJ1-1
V gene: TRBV9
clone size: once
D gene: .
CDR3 DNA: TGTGCCAGCAGCCTCAGTGGTAGTTTTACTGAAGCTTTCTTT
CDR3 protein: CASSLSGSFTEAFF

J gene: TRBJ2-7
V gene: TRBV7-6
clone size: .
D gene: .
CDR3 DNA: TGTGCCAGCAGCTCTTCCAGGGTTGAGCAGTACTTC
CDR3 protein: CASSSSRVEQYF

J gene: TRBJ2-3
V gene: TRBV9
clone size: .
D gene: TRBD2
CDR3 DNA: TGTGCCAGCGGCGTAGCGGGGTACACAGATACGCAGTATTTT
CDR3 protein: CASGVAGYTDTQYF

J gene: TRBJ2-3
V gene: TRBV6-5
clone size: .
D gene: TRBD1
CDR3 DNA: TGTGCCAGCATGAGGGACAGGGAGACCTCCAGGCAGTATTTT
CDR3 protein: CASMRDRETSRQYF

J gene: TRBJ2-4
V gene: TRBV11-2
clone size: .
D gene: .
CDR3 DNA: TGTGCCAGCAGAGTTACAGGGGCCAAAAACATTCAGTACTTC
CDR3 protein: CASRVTGAKNIQYF

J gene: TRBJ1-1
V gene: TRBV7-2
clone size: .
D gene: .
CDR3 DNA: TGTGCCAGCAGCTTAGGGACAGAGAACACTGAAGCTTTCTTT
CDR3 protein: CASSLGTENTEAFF

J gene: TRBJ2-1
V gene: TRBV27
clone size: .
D gene: .
CDR3 DNA: TGTGCCAGCAGTTTCGAAGGGCCCGGCTCCTACAATGAGCAGTTCTTC
CDR3 protein: CASSFEGPGSYNEQFF

J gene: TRBJ1-4
V gene: TRBV4-3
clone size: .
D gene: .
CDR3 DNA: TGCGCCAGCAGCCAAGAAGCAAGTAATGAAAAACTGTTTTTT
CDR3 protein: CASSQEASNEKLFF

J gene: TRBJ2-2
V gene: TRBV11-2
clone size: .
D gene: .
CDR3 DNA: TGTGCCAGCAGCTTGTCTAGCGCCTCGAACACCGGGGAGCTGTTTTTT
CDR3 protein: CASSLSSASNTGELFF

J gene: TRBJ2-7
V gene: TRBV5-1
clone size: .
D gene: TRBD2
CDR3 DNA: TGCGCCAGCAGCCTAAGCCGGACTAGCGGGTCCTTCTACGAGCAGTACTTC
CDR3 protein: CASSLSRTSGSFYEQYF

J gene: TRBJ2-1
V gene: TRBV5-1
clone size: .
D gene: TRBD2
CDR3 DNA: TGCGCCAGCAGCACCTTAGCGGGGAGCTCCTACAATGAGCAGTTCTTC
CDR3 protein: CASSTLAGSSYNEQFF

J gene: TRBJ2-7
V gene: TRBV6-5
clone size: .
D gene: .
CDR3 DNA: TGTGCCAGCCAAGGACTTTACGAGCAGTACTTC
CDR3 protein: CASQGLYEQYF

J gene: TRBJ1-3
V gene: TRBV7-2
clone size: .
D gene: TRBD1
CDR3 DNA: TGTGCCAGCAGCTCAGAAGGACAGGGGGCCGGAAACACCATATATTTT
CDR3 protein: CASSSEGQGAGNTIYF

J gene: TRBJ2-7
V gene: TRBV5-1
clone size: .
D gene: TRBD1
CDR3 DNA: TGCGCCAGCAGCACCGACAGGGGGCGAGCCTACGAGCAGTACTTC
CDR3 protein: CASSTDRGRAYEQYF

J gene: TRBJ1-5
V gene: TRBV6-5
clone size: .
D gene: .
CDR3 DNA: TGTGCCAGCAGATCAGGGGTTAGCAATCAGCCCCAGCATTTT
CDR3 protein: CASRSGVSNQPQHF

J gene: TRBJ2-7
V gene: TRBV11-2
clone size: .
D gene: TRBD2
CDR3 DNA: TGTGCCAGCAGCTTAGCGGGTGGCGGGACTAAATCCTACGAGCAGTACTTC
CDR3 protein: CASSLAGGGTKSYEQYF

J gene: TRBJ2-3
V gene: TRBV9
clone size: once
D gene: TRBD2
CDR3 DNA: TGTGCCAGCAGCGTAGAGGGACTAGCGGCAGATACGCAGTATTTT
CDR3 protein: CASSVEGLAADTQYF

J gene: TRBJ2-7
V gene: TRBV4-1
clone size: .
D gene: TRBD2
CDR3 DNA: TGCGCCAGCAGCCACGAGGGACTAGCGGGGGGTTCGATAGTTAGCTACGAGCAGTACTTC
CDR3 protein: CASSHEGLAGGSIVSYEQYF

J gene: TRBJ1-2
V gene: TRBV27
clone size: .
D gene: .
CDR3 DNA: TGTGCCAGCAGTCCGGGTGGGACATCCTCCCTGAGGCAGGGCTACACCTTC
CDR3 protein: CASSPGGTSSLRQGYTF

J gene: TRBJ2-1
V gene: TRBV10-3
clone size: .
D gene: .
CDR3 DNA: TGTGCCATCACCGAGGGGTCAGGGGCGTCCTACAATGAGCAGTTCTTC
CDR3 protein: CAITEGSGASYNEQFF

J gene: TRBJ2-7
V gene: TRBV28
clone size: .
D gene: TRBD1
CDR3 DNA: TGTGCCAGCAGCCCAGACGTAGGGGACAGGGGGCTCCACGAGCAGTACTTC
CDR3 protein: CASSPDVGDRGLHEQYF

J gene: TRBJ1-2
V gene: TRBV6-1
clone size: .
D gene: TRBD1
CDR3 DNA: TGTGCCAGCAGAGGGACAGCCTCGAAGGACTATGGCTACACCTTC
CDR3 protein: CASRGTASKDYGYTF

J gene: TRBJ1-2
V gene: TRBV21-1
clone size: .
D gene: .
CDR3 DNA: TGTGCCAGCATGGACGGATACTATGGCTACACCTTC
CDR3 protein: CASMDGYYGYTF

J gene: TRBJ2-2
V gene: TRBV4-2
clone size: .
D gene: .
CDR3 DNA: TGTGCCAGCAGCCAAGATGCGGCGGGCCCCGGGGAGCTGTTTTTT
CDR3 protein: CASSQDAAGPGELFF

J gene: TRBJ1-4
V gene: TRBV14
clone size: .
D gene: .
CDR3 DNA: TGTGCCAGCAGCCAAGGAGGGCGCGAAAAACTGTTTTTT
CDR3 protein: CASSQGGREKLFF

J gene: TRBJ1-4
V gene: TRBV2
clone size: .
D gene: .
CDR3 DNA: TGTGCCAGCAGTGAAGGGGGGACCCAACCTAGGAAACTGTTTTTT
CDR3 protein: CASSEGGTQPRKLFF

J gene: TRBJ1-1
V gene: TRBV6-6
clone size: once
D gene: .
CDR3 DNA: TGTGCCAGCAGACAAAACACTGAAGCTTTCTTT
CDR3 protein: CASRQNTEAFF

J gene: TRBJ1-6
V gene: TRBV6-1
clone size: once
D gene: TRBD1
CDR3 DNA: TGTGCCAGCAGTGAAAGCGGAGGGACAGAGCTCTATAATTCACCCCTCCACTTT
CDR3 protein: CASSESGGTELYNSPLHF

J gene: TRBJ1-1
V gene: TRBV18
clone size: .
D gene: .
CDR3 DNA: TGTGCCAGCTCACCTCAGGCCCAGAACACTGAAGCTTTCTTT
CDR3 protein: CASSPQAQNTEAFF

J gene: TRBJ1-5
V gene: TRBV5-1
clone size: .
D gene: .
CDR3 DNA: TGCGCCAGCAGTGAAAATAGCAATCAGCCCCAGCATTTT
CDR3 protein: CASSENSNQPQHF

J gene: TRBJ2-3
V gene: TRBV18
clone size: .
D gene: TRBD2
CDR3 DNA: TGTGCCAGCTCACCCCTCCCCCTGTCTAGCGGGGGGATAGATACGCAGTATTTT
CDR3 protein: CASSPLPLSSGGIDTQYF

J gene: TRBJ1-2
V gene: TRBV7-2
clone size: .
D gene: .
CDR3 DNA: TGTGCCAGCAGCCCCTCGGGGACCTATGGCTACACCTTC
CDR3 protein: CASSPSGTYGYTF

J gene: TRBJ1-1
V gene: TRBV2
clone size: .
D gene: .
CDR3 DNA: TGTGCCAGCCGGGTCGGGGGCTTGAACACTGAAGCTTTCTTT
CDR3 protein: CASRVGGLNTEAFF

J gene: TRBJ2-4
V gene: TRBV5-6
clone size: .
D gene: .
CDR3 DNA: TGTGCCAGCAGCTTGAGCACAGTAGCCAAAAACATTCAGTACTTC
CDR3 protein: CASSLSTVAKNIQYF

J gene: TRBJ2-3
V gene: TRBV7-2
clone size: .
D gene: .
CDR3 DNA: TGTGCCAGCAGCTTAAGGGGGAGCCCCACAGATACGCAGTATTTT
CDR3 protein: CASSLRGSPTDTQYF

J gene: TRBJ1-1
V gene: TRBV7-9
clone size: many
D gene: .
CDR3 DNA: TGTGCCAGCAGCTTAGTTCTCACTGAAGCTTTCTTT
CDR3 protein: CASSLVLTEAFF

J gene: TRBJ2-1
V gene: TRBV4-1
clone size: .
D gene: .
CDR3 DNA: TGCGCCAGCAGCCAAAACAGCGGAGAATACAATGAGCAGTTCTTC
CDR3 protein: CASSQNSGEYNEQFF

J gene: TRBJ1-6
V gene: TRBV2
clone size: few
D gene: .
CDR3 DNA: TGTGCCAGCAGTGAAGGCCTTAACAGGGCTGTGTCCCTCCACTTT
CDR3 protein: CASSEGLNRAVSLHF

J gene: TRBJ2-7
V gene: TRBV11-2
clone size: .
D gene: TRBD1
CDR3 DNA: TGTGCCAGCAGCCCGGGGGACAGGGGGTATACCTACGAGCAGTACTTC
CDR3 protein: CASSPGDRGYTYEQYF

J gene: TRBJ2-7
V gene: TRBV27
clone size: .
D gene: TRBD2
CDR3 DNA: TGTGCCAGCAGCGCGGGGGTGCCGGCCTACGAGCAGTACTTC
CDR3 protein: CASSAGVPAYEQYF

J gene: TRBJ1-6
V gene: TRBV7-3
clone size: .
D gene: .
CDR3 DNA: TGTGCCAGCAGCTTGGCAGGTGGTTCACCCCTCCACTTT
CDR3 protein: CASSLAGGSPLHF